The 28 T cell receptor beta chains presented below share a single source sample, sequenced in a study of Siglec-9 on CD8 T cells in melanoma. Assay used: immunoSEQ multiplex PCR; TCRdb lists only in-frame clones, some missing. The sample lists approximately 39,000 clones, about four fifths occurring once. Material: Siglec-9- CD8+ T cells sorted from blood. These receptors were obtained from a human donor in good health.

With regard to this clone: Compared with germline, one end of the junction differs, possibly owing to a read error. The chain is built from TRBV7-9 and TRBJ2-2; no definite D call. CDR1 is SEHNR, CDR2 FQNEAQ, per germline (reference sequence). This CDR3 is built from 12 residues. The CDR3 sequence: CASSLYTWELFF. CDR3 nucleotide sequence: TGTGCCAGCAGCTTATACACCTGGGAGCTGTTTTTT.

This clone was detected only a few times. This rearrangement joins TRBV2 to TRBJ1-1; tentatively, D is TRBD1 (6 bases). The germline gives CDR1 SNHLY, CDR2 FYNNEI. The CDR3 totals 12 residues. V dropped 10 bases and J dropped 4 bases, with 13 bases sitting between them. The CDR3 sequence: CANTQGSTEAFF. For the CDR3, the DNA is TGTGCCAACACACAGGGATCCACTGAAGCTTTCTTT.

CDR3 DNA: TGTGCCAGCAGTTACGGGTTTAGCGGGGAAGAGACCCAGTACTTC. Encoded protein: CASSYGFSGEETQYF. This sequence joins TRBV6-5 and TRBJ2-5, with 8 bases lining up with TRBD2. CDR3 size: 15 residues. Trimming removed 2 bases from V and 3 bases from J; junction bases left unmatched: 5. Germline values: CDR1 MNHEY, CDR2 SVGAGI.

The chain is built from TRBV4-1 and TRBJ2-7; 7 nucleotides line up with TRBD2. Germline assignment: CDR1 MGHRA and CDR2 YSYEKL. The CDR3 spans 14 residues. Germline trimming cut 2 bases from V and 6 bases from J; bases unmatched to any gene: 7. In DNA, the CDR3 is TGCGCCAGCAGCCAAATAGCGGGCGCCCCCGAGCAGTACTTC. This codes for CASSQIAGAPEQYF.

CDR3 sequence: CASSLTPSGGITQYF. The CDR3 DNA reads TGTGCCAGCAGCTTAACACCTAGCGGGGGCATTACGCAGTATTTT. V usage is TRBV13 and J usage is TRBJ2-3; 10 bases fit TRBD2. The CDR3 consists of 15 residues. The trim removed 2 bases at V and 8 bases at J, leaving 7 bases unmatched. Germline V CDR1 and CDR2: PRHDT, FYEKMQ (reference sequence).

This sequence joins TRBV2 and TRBJ2-1; 7 bases align to TRBD1. J gave up 2 bases and V 3 bases, and 7 bases lay outside the gene matches. The CDR3 totals 16 residues. Germline V gene sequence: CDR1 SNHLY, CDR2 FYNNEI. The DNA of the CDR3 is TGTGCCAGCAGTGATCCCCCCGGGACAGCCTACAATGAGCAGTTCTTC. Its protein is CASSDPPGTAYNEQFF.

The chain's CDR3 is CASSPYSLRSDTQYF. The CDR3, as DNA: TGTGCCAGCAGCCCCTACAGCCTCCGGTCAGATACGCAGTATTTT. V and J are TRBV9 and TRBJ2-3; D ambiguous. Germline V gene data show CDR1 as SGDLS and CDR2 as YYNGEE. The CDR3 has 15 amino acids. V was clipped by 4 bases and J by 4 bases, with 16 bases between them.

The sample holds one count of this clone. This chain joins TRBV5-6 and TRBJ2-7, with D possibly TRBD1 on 6 matching bases. Germline V gives CDR1 SGHDT, CDR2 YYEEEE. The CDR3 runs 14 residues. Trimming left V 3 bases short and J 2 bases short, with 12 bases between. The CDR3 sequence: CASSYGTQPYEQYF. The DNA for the CDR3 is TGTGCCAGCAGCTACGGGACACAACCCTACGAGCAGTACTTC. The entire variable domain, with the rest obtained from reference TRBV5-6 and TRBJ2-7, is as follows: DAGVTQSPTHLIKTRGQQVTLRCSPKSGHDTVSWYQQALGQGPQFIFQYYEEEERQRGNFPDRFSGHQFPNYSSELNVNALLLGDSALYLCASSYGTQPYEQYFGPGTRLTVT.

A single count supports this clone. The chain is built from TRBV7-6 and TRBJ1-4; 9 bases agree with TRBD1. In germline, CDR1 is SGHVS, CDR2 FNYEAQ. Trimming took 5 bases from V and 8 from J; bases not matched to a gene: 6. The CDR3 runs 14 residues. The CDR3: CASSTGQGGEKLFF. CDR3 DNA: TGTGCCAGCAGCACGGGACAGGGAGGCGAAAAACTGTTTTTT.

The chain recombines TRBV7-8 with TRBJ2-7; TRBD1 aligns across 10 bases. The junction had 4 bases not matched to a gene; V was cut back by 5 bases and J by 0 bases. Germline values: CDR1 SGHVS, CDR2 FQNEAQ. The CDR3 is 15 residues long. In nucleotides, the CDR3 is TGTGCCAGCAGCGGGGGGACAGGGGCCTCCTACGAGCAGTACTTC. Protein: CASSGGTGASYEQYF. The full variable domain, its missing parts supplied by reference TRBV7-8 and TRBJ2-7, is GAGVSQSPRYKVAKRGQDVALRCDPISGHVSLFWYQQALGQGPEFLTYFQNEAQLDKSGLPSDRFFAERPEGSVSTLKIQRTQQEDSAVYLCASSGGTGASYEQYFGPGTRLTVT.

The V and J genes are TRBV7-9 and TRBJ1-2; no reliable D call. This CDR3 has 14 amino acids. Trimming removed 0 bases at V and 8 bases at J, with 13 bases between. Germline CDR1 SEHNR, CDR2 FQNEAQ (reference sequence). CDR3 protein: CASSLAYDGEGYTF. The CDR3 bases are TGTGCCAGCAGCTTAGCGTACGACGGTGAAGGCTACACCTTC.

V gene TRBV23-1 combines with J gene TRBJ1-2, with D possibly TRBD1 on 5 matching bases. TRBV23-1 is filed as an ORF, its function uncertain. The CDR3 is 16 residues long. Trimming pared 7 bases from V and 4 bases from J, leaving 22 bases between. As DNA, the CDR3 is TGCGCCAGCATAAAACCCGTTCCGGGACGGAGCTATGGCTACACCTTC. The encoded protein is CASIKPVPGRSYGYTF.

V usage is TRBV14 and J usage is TRBJ2-7, with D possibly TRBD2 on 6 matching bases. The CDR3 has 14 amino acids. Looked up from germline, CDR1 is SGHDN and CDR2 is FVKESK. V dropped 3 bases and J dropped 4 bases, with 13 bases sitting between them. CDR3 sequence reads: CASSQDYSGYEQYF. In nucleotides, the CDR3 is TGTGCCAGCAGCCAGGACTACTCCGGGTACGAGCAGTACTTC. Looking up the rest from reference TRBV14 and TRBJ2-7 gives the full variable domain: EAGVTQFPSHSVIEKGQTVTLRCDPISGHDNLYWYRRVMGKEIKFLLHFVKESKQDESGMPNNRFLAERTGGTYSTLKVQPAELEDSGVYFCASSQDYSGYEQYFGPGTRLTVT.

Only a few counts were recorded for this clone. This chain links TRBV27 with TRBJ1-1; 7 bases line up with TRBD1. V gave up 6 bases and J gave up 1 base; unmatched junction bases: 2. The CDR3 has 13 residues. Per germline, CDR1 MNHEY and CDR2 SMNVEV (reference sequence). This chain's CDR3 is CASSRTGNTEAFF. In DNA form, the CDR3 reads TGTGCCAGCAGCCGGACAGGGAACACTGAAGCTTTCTTT.

With respect to this clone: Sequence at one end of the junction differs from germline and may be a read error. The chain recombines TRBV19 with TRBJ2-2, with D possibly being TRBD1 or TRBD2 (5 bases each). The CDR3 consists of 15 residues. The V gene's germline CDR1 is LNHDA and CDR2 SQIVND (reference sequence). The CDR3 loop reads CASSRFQGDTWELFF. The CDR3 bases are TGTGCCAGTAGTAGGTTTCAGGGAGACACCTGGGAGCTGTTTTTT.

The chain couples TRBV6-1 to TRBJ2-1; tentative D call: TRBD2 (7 bases). The CDR3 is 15 amino acids. From germline, CDR1 is MNHNS and CDR2 SASEGT. V shed 3 bases and J shed 3 bases, with 12 bases lying between them. CDR3 sequence (DNA): TGTGCCAGCAGTGAGGGGGAGGGGGTCTACAATGAGCAGTTCTTC. Its protein product is CASSEGEGVYNEQFF.

CDR3 sequence (DNA): TGTGCCAGCAGCTTAACCCAGACTAGCGGGGCCCAAGAGACCCAGTACTTC. Protein sequence: CASSLTQTSGAQETQYF. This chain uses TRBV7-9 with TRBJ2-5; 11 bases line up with TRBD2. CDR1 is SEHNR, CDR2 FQNEAQ, per germline (reference sequence). The trim removed 2 bases at V and 1 base at J, leaving 6 bases unmatched. This CDR3 has 17 residues.

This CDR3 reads CASSQDQTGTGANVLTF. Written as DNA, the CDR3 is TGCGCCAGCAGCCAAGATCAAACGGGTACTGGGGCCAACGTCCTGACTTTC. The chain uses TRBV4-1 and TRBJ2-6, with no clear D. Germline CDR1 is MGHRA and CDR2 is YSYEKL. V shed 0 bases and J shed 2 bases, with 11 bases lying between them. This CDR3 has 17 amino acids.

This chain joins TRBV2 and TRBJ2-7; D might be TRBD1 (6 bases). Germline V gives CDR1 SNHLY, CDR2 FYNNEI. CDR3 length equals 13 residues. Trimming stripped 4 bases from V and 3 bases from J, with 10 bases between. CDR3 sequence (DNA): TGTGCCAGCAGTGTAAGACAGGTCTACGAGCAGTACTTC. As protein: CASSVRQVYEQYF.

The rearrangement uses TRBV27 and TRBJ2-1, with D maybe TRBD2 (7 bases). V was pared by 6 bases and J by 11 bases, with 17 bases between. The CDR3 runs 13 residues. CDR1 and CDR2 from the germline V gene are MNHEY and SMNVEV (reference sequence). CDR3 DNA: TGTGCCAGCAGCTACGACCGGGGGGCCAAGCAGTTCTTC. Protein: CASSYDRGAKQFF.

This chain uses TRBV9 with TRBJ2-7, with D possibly being TRBD2 (5 bases). CDR1 is SGDLS, CDR2 YYNGEE, per germline. With 2 bases removed from V and 2 bases from J, the gap between germline ends came to 11 bases. CDR3 length equals 14 residues. The CDR3 sequence: CASSVSNGAYEQYF. The CDR3 nucleotides read TGTGCCAGCAGCGTGTCAAACGGGGCCTACGAGCAGTACTTC.

J is TRBJ2-1 and V is TRBV5-4, with 9 positions matching TRBD2. The V gene end was trimmed by 3 bases and the J gene end by 6 bases; junction bases not matched to a gene: 10. Germline CDR1 is SGHNT and CDR2 is YYREEE (reference sequence). The CDR3 totals 16 residues. In nucleotides, the CDR3 is TGTGCCAGCAGCTGGAAACCGGGACTAGCCGGCAATGAGCAGTTCTTC. Translating gives CASSWKPGLAGNEQFF.

V gene TRBV27 combines with J gene TRBJ1-1; a weak D match, TRBD1 (5 bases). With 5 bases removed from V and 7 bases from J, the gap between germline ends came to 11 bases. This CDR3 is 12 amino acids long. CDR1 and CDR2 from the germline V gene are MNHEY and SMNVEV (reference sequence). Here the CDR3 DNA reads TGTGCCAGCAGTCATCGCCAGGGTGAAGCTTTCTTT. Translating it yields CASSHRQGEAFF.

The J gene is TRBJ2-1, the V gene TRBV5-1; tentatively, D is TRBD2 (6 bases). CDR3 length: 14 residues. The germline V gene has CDR1 SGHRS and CDR2 YFSETQ. With 1 base removed from V and 8 bases from J, the gap between germline ends came to 13 bases. The CDR3 is CASSLLAGTDEQFF. The CDR3 coding sequence is TGCGCCAGCAGCTTGTTGGCGGGAACCGATGAGCAGTTCTTC.

J is TRBJ2-7 and V is TRBV5-1; TRBD1 might be the D (6 bases). Trimming left V 0 bases short and J 3 bases short, with 16 bases between. The CDR3 is 16 amino acids. In germline, CDR1 is SGHRS, CDR2 YFSETQ. CDR3 nucleotides: TGCGCCAGCAGCTTGGTCGTGGGGGCAGCCAGCTACGAGCAGTACTTC. Protein: CASSLVVGAASYEQYF. Together with reference TRBV5-1 and TRBJ2-7, the CDR3 gives the full variable domain: KAGVTQTPRYLIKTRGQQVTLSCSPISGHRSVSWYQQTPGQGLQFLFEYFSETQRNKGNFPGRFSGRQFSNSRSEMNVSTLELGDSALYLCASSLVVGAASYEQYFGPGTRLTVT.

The chain is built from TRBV6-5 and TRBJ2-1; weak D call: TRBD1 (5 bases). Trimming shortened V by 2 bases and J by 6 bases, and 14 bases separated the two germline ends. This CDR3 is 15 amino acids long. Germline CDR1 and CDR2: MNHEY and SVGAGI. The CDR3 loop is CASSYRASRGNEQFF. Here the CDR3 DNA reads TGTGCCAGCAGTTACCGGGCCTCTAGGGGCAATGAGCAGTTCTTC.

The chain has TRBV13 and TRBJ2-3; D is undetermined. Germline-derived CDR1 and CDR2 are PRHDT and FYEKMQ (reference sequence). This CDR3 contains 13 residues. Trimming pared 3 bases from V and 4 bases from J, leaving 8 bases between. CDR3 nucleotides: TGTGCCAGCAGCTTCGGGTTCCCAGATACGCAGTATTTT. It yields the protein CASSFGFPDTQYF.

The chain uses TRBV7-6 and TRBJ2-2; D is unclear. Trimming took off 5 bases at V and 1 base at J, with 8 bases between the two ends. CDR3 length: 14 residues. CDR1 SGHVS and CDR2 FNYEAQ come from the germline V gene. CDR3 amino acids: CASSRRENTGELFF. DNA for the CDR3: TGTGCCAGCAGCCGGCGAGAGAACACCGGGGAGCTGTTTTTT.